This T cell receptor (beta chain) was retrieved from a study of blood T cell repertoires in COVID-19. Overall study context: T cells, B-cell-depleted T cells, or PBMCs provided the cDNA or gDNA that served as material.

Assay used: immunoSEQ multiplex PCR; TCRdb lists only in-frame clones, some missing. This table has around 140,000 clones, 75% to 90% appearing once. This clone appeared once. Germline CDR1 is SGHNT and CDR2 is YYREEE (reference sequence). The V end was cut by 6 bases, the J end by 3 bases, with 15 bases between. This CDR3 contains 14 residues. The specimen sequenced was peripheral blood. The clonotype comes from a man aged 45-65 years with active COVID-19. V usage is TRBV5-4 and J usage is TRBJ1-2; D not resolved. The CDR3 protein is CASTPNGVDYGYTF. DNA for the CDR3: TGTGCCAGCACCCCTAACGGGGTGGACTATGGCTACACCTTC.